The 29 T cell receptor beta chains reported below all come from one sample, sequenced in a study of tumor-infiltrating lymphocytes in primary liver carcinoma. With roughly 540 ng total RNA as template and a constant-region primer, TCR beta cDNA was made. For TCR beta, libraries were produced by three nested multiplex PCR rounds using slightly modified ARM-PCR. The study ran its first two PCR rounds for 9 to 10 cycles each, using TRBV1-TRBV30 forward primers and a C-beta reverse primer. From the multiplex PCR reads, TCRdb called clonotypes with MiXCR, one entry per CDR3 protein. The sample includes around 330,000 distinct CDR3 sequences, less than 75% of them seen just once. Both blood RNA, taken from unsorted whole blood, and germline DNA were extracted. Sequencing used peripheral blood. These receptors all stem from a man between 35 and 55 years old with primary liver carcinoma and hepatitis B virus infection.

This clonotype was found a few times. This rearrangement joins TRBV6-6 to TRBJ2-5, with 11 bases matching TRBD2. The V gene's germline CDR1 is MNHNY and CDR2 SVGAGI (reference sequence). This CDR3 comprises 17 residues. Losses at the gene ends were 0 bases for V and 1 base for J; bases not matched to a gene: 4. CDR3 residues: CASSYSILAGGQETQYF. In DNA form, the CDR3 reads TGTGCCAGCAGTTACTCGATTCTAGCGGGAGGCCAAGAGACCCAGTACTTC.

As for this clonotype: This clone may be a read error of a much larger clone one base away. V usage is TRBV29-1 and J usage is TRBJ2-3; D is perhaps TRBD1 (6 bases). Trimming took off 8 bases at V and 0 bases at J, with 12 bases between the two ends. The CDR3 has 13 residues. CDR1 SQVTM and CDR2 ANQGSEA come from the germline V gene. This CDR3 is CSSRTVSTDTQYF. In DNA form, the CDR3 reads TGCAGCTCTCGGACAGTTAGCACAGATACGCAGTATTTT.

The V gene is TRBV11-2, the J gene TRBJ2-7; D remains ambiguous. Trimming took 7 bases from V and 5 from J, leaving 18 bases between them. Germline assignment: CDR1 SGHAT and CDR2 FQNNGV. The length of the CDR3 is 14 residues. The CDR3 is CASNQFDVLDEQYF. Here the CDR3 DNA reads TGTGCCAGCAACCAATTCGACGTGCTGGACGAGCAGTACTTC.

In its sample, this clonotype was seen a few times. The chain combines TRBV30 with TRBJ2-4; 10 nucleotides match TRBD1. The CDR3 contains 18 residues. After removal of 4 bases from V and 8 bases from J, the junction contained 20 bases not matched to a gene. Looked up from germline, CDR1 is GTSNPN and CDR2 is SVGIG (reference sequence). CDR3 region: CAWIWPGQGDRGRYIQYF. The CDR3 DNA reads TGTGCCTGGATTTGGCCAGGACAGGGGGATAGGGGGAGGTACATTCAGTACTTC.

This clonotype came up many times. The V call is TRBV28, the J call TRBJ1-3; D unclear. The ends were cut back, 8 bases at V and 5 bases at J, with 16 bases in the middle. CDR3 length: 14 amino acids. Germline CDR1 is MDHEN and CDR2 is SYDVKM. CDR3 region: CASFGPRQRNTIYF. The CDR3 DNA follows: TGTGCCAGCTTTGGACCTCGACAACGAAACACCATATATTTT.

V usage is TRBV4-2 and J usage is TRBJ2-4; the D gene is possibly TRBD1 (5 bases). CDR3 length: 16 residues. With 3 bases removed from V and 5 bases from J, the gap between germline ends came to 17 bases. Germline V gene data show CDR1 as LGHNA and CDR2 as YNFKEQ. Here the CDR3 DNA reads TGTGCCAGCAGCCATTCAGGGCTGGACCCCCAAAACATTCAGTACTTC. This gives the protein CASSHSGLDPQNIQYF.

With respect to this clonotype: With a much larger clone just one base away, this may be a read error. The chain combines TRBV6-1 with TRBJ2-1, with 7 bases that match TRBD2. V shed 7 bases and J 4 bases; nucleotides not matched to a gene: 10. The CDR3 sequence is 15 residues long. Germline CDR1 reads MNHNS; CDR2 reads SASEGT. The CDR3 here is CASNQRLAEYNEQFF. In DNA, the CDR3 is TGTGCCAGCAATCAGAGGCTAGCGGAATACAATGAGCAGTTCTTC.

The chain couples TRBV12-3 or TRBV12-4 to TRBJ2-2, with unresolved D. The V and J ends lost 4 bases and 2 bases respectively, with 17 bases between them. There are 17 residues in the CDR3. CDR3 coding DNA: TGTGCCAGCAGTTCCAACCCTCTCGCGATCAACACCGGGGAGCTGTTTTTT. This sequence encodes CASSSNPLAINTGELFF.

The CDR3: CAITERLAEEKEQFF. CDR3 nucleotide sequence: TGTGCCATCACCGAGAGACTAGCGGAAGAAAAAGAGCAGTTCTTC. The chain has TRBV10-3 and TRBJ2-1, with 9 bases that match TRBD2. V lost 7 bases to trimming and J lost 10 bases; unmatched junction nucleotides: 14. The germline gives CDR1 ENHRY, CDR2 SYGVKD. This CDR3 spans 15 amino acids.

Notes on this clonotype: This may come from a read error, since a much larger clone is one base off. The chain recombines TRBV12-3 or TRBV12-4 with TRBJ2-3; D call uncertain. Trimming took 8 bases from V and 0 from J, leaving 9 bases between them. CDR3 size: 13 residues. CDR3 residues: CASGPGSTDTQYF. The CDR3 nucleotides are TGTGCCAGCGGTCCCGGAAGCACAGATACGCAGTATTTT.

With regard to this clonotype: Since a much larger clone is just one base distant, this may be a read error. V and J are TRBV6-6 and TRBJ2-2; D uncertain. CDR3 length equals 13 residues. V gave up 7 bases and J gave up 6 bases, with 12 bases separating them. Germline V gene data show CDR1 as MNHNY and CDR2 as SVGAGI (reference sequence). The CDR3 sequence: CASTILEPGELFF. CDR3 coding DNA: TGTGCCAGCACCATCTTGGAGCCCGGGGAGCTGTTTTTT.

The chain couples TRBV5-1 to TRBJ1-1; 9 bases match TRBD1. Germline CDR1 SGHRS, CDR2 YFSETQ. V shed 4 bases and J 12 bases; nucleotides not matched to a gene: 10. The CDR3 is made up of 13 amino acids. The CDR3 sequence is CASSLGQGSGTFF. For the CDR3, the DNA is TGCGCCAGCAGCCTGGGACAGGGAAGTGGAACTTTCTTT.

The sample holds one count of this clonotype. Relative to the germline gene, one junction end is altered; a read error may explain this. The genes are TRBV28 and TRBJ2-2; D may correspond to TRBD1 or TRBD2 (5 bases each). The CDR3 spans 15 residues. Germline CDR1 and CDR2: MDHEN and SYDVKM. DNA for the CDR3: TGTGCCAGCAGCCCGCCCTCAGGGAACACCGGGGAGCTGTCTTTT. Translated, it gives CASSPPSGNTGELSF.

V and J are TRBV10-3 and TRBJ2-3, with 8 bases that match TRBD2. The V gene's germline CDR1 is ENHRY and CDR2 SYGVKD. The CDR3 loop spans 16 amino acids. Trimming at V came to 3 bases and at J to 2 bases, leaving 7 bases not matched to a gene. The DNA of the CDR3 is TGTGCCATCAGTGACCCAACTAGCGGCCCCACAGATACGCAGTATTTT. Translated, it gives CAISDPTSGPTDTQYF.

The chain combines TRBV28 with TRBJ1-5; D remains unclear. Looked up from germline, CDR1 is MDHEN and CDR2 is SYDVKM. CDR3 length: 14 amino acids. Trimming took off 3 bases at V and 7 bases at J, with 13 bases between the two ends. The CDR3 sequence: CASSLGGGYQPQHF. CDR3 DNA sequence: TGTGCCAGCAGTTTGGGTGGCGGGTACCAGCCCCAGCATTTT.

Concerning this clonotype itself: This could be a read error, since a much larger clone is one nucleotide away. V usage is TRBV6-1 and J usage is TRBJ2-4; 10 bases agree with TRBD1. The V gene end was trimmed by 10 bases and the J gene end by 5 bases; junction bases not matched to a gene: 8. The CDR3 loop spans 14 amino acids. Germline V lookup: CDR1 MNHNS, CDR2 SASEGT. The CDR3 loop is CAISRGTGENIQYF. The CDR3, as DNA: TGTGCCATCAGCCGCGGGACAGGGGAAAACATTCAGTACTTC.

The count of this clonotype is one. This chain uses TRBV5-1 with TRBJ2-5; D is ambiguous. CDR1 and CDR2 from the germline V gene are SGHRS and YFSETQ. CDR3 length: 15 amino acids. V was cut by 3 bases and J by 2 bases, with 14 bases left in between. CDR3 loop: CASSSTSGPQETQYF. The DNA of the CDR3 is TGCGCCAGCAGCTCCACCTCCGGGCCTCAAGAGACCCAGTACTTC. Based on the CDR3 plus reference TRBV5-1 and TRBJ2-5, the full variable domain is KAGVTQTPRYLIKTRGQQVTLSCSPISGHRSVSWYQQTPGQGLQFLFEYFSETQRNKGNFPGRFSGRQFSNSRSEMNVSTLELGDSALYLCASSSTSGPQETQYFGPGTRLLVL.

As regards this clonotype: It may be a read error: a sequence one base away is much more abundant. The chain carries TRBV11-2 and TRBJ2-1, with TRBD2 as a possible D gene (6 bases). CDR1 is SGHAT and CDR2 is FQNNGV in the germline V gene. The CDR3 length is 13 residues. CDR3 sequence: CTSSSNLGSKQFF. The CDR3 nucleotides are TGTACCAGCAGCTCCAACCTCGGGAGTAAGCAGTTCTTC.

This clonotype was counted ten times or more. V is TRBV11-3 and J is TRBJ2-1; possibly TRBD1 for D (6 bases). The CDR3 extends over 15 amino acids. Germline lookup yields CDR1 SGHNT and CDR2 YENEEA. Trimming stripped 5 bases from V and 4 bases from J, with 15 bases between. The CDR3 is CASSRAGAEYNEQFF. The CDR3 DNA is TGTGCCAGCAGCAGGGCAGGGGCAGAGTACAATGAGCAGTTCTTC.

A word on this clonotype: A read error may produce the germline difference seen at one junction end. This chain's CDR3 is CASRGPPLSEQLF. Written as DNA, the CDR3 is TGCGCCAGCAGGGGACCCCCGTTGAGTGAGCAGCTCTTC. V usage is TRBV5-1 and J usage is TRBJ2-1, with D tentatively TRBD1 or TRBD2 (5 bases each). The CDR3 runs 13 residues. The germline V gene encodes CDR1 SGHRS and CDR2 YFSETQ.

This clonotype occurred a few times. The chain is built from TRBV28 and TRBJ1-4; D remains unclear. CDR1 is MDHEN, CDR2 SYDVKM, per germline. The CDR3 length is 12 residues. The V end lost 3 bases, the J end lost 8 bases, and 7 bases lay between the germline ends. CDR3 bases: TGTGCCAGCAGTTTCCTAGGGGAAAAACTGTTTTTT. Amino acid sequence: CASSFLGEKLFF.

This clonotype was picked up a small number of times. This sequence joins TRBV11-1 and TRBJ2-7; D perhaps matches TRBD1 (6 bases). CDR1 and CDR2 from the germline V gene are SGHAT and FQDESV (reference sequence). This CDR3 is built from 14 residues. V gave up 3 bases and J gave up 0 bases, with 9 bases separating them. The CDR3 is CASSLHRDSYEQYF. CDR3 nucleotide sequence: TGTGCCAGCAGCTTGCACAGGGACTCCTACGAGCAGTACTTC.

For this clonotype: An end of the junction does not agree with germline; a read error may underlie this. The chain uses TRBV12-3 or TRBV12-4 and TRBJ2-7, with D unresolved. This CDR3 spans 13 amino acids. The CDR3 region is CATSHTSSYEQYF. CDR3 nucleotide sequence: TGTGCCACCAGTCACACGAGCTCCTACGAGCAGTACTTC.

This rearrangement joins TRBV5-5 to TRBJ1-3; D may be TRBD1 (5 bases). This CDR3 spans 14 amino acids. Trimming took off 5 bases at V and 2 bases at J, with 11 bases between the two ends. Germline CDR1 reads SGHKS; CDR2 reads YYEKEE (reference sequence). In DNA form, the CDR3 reads TGTGCCAGCAGGGATGGACAAGCTGGAAACACCATATATTTT. It is translated as CASRDGQAGNTIYF.

About this clonotype itself: No conserved phenylalanine or tryptophan is present at the end of the CDR3, so a read error is the likely explanation. The chain couples TRBV11-3 to TRBJ2-3; no clear D. Germline V gene lookup returns CDR1 SGHNT and CDR2 YENEEA. Deletions cut 4 bases from V and 5 bases from J, with 10 bases between. This CDR3 is 13 amino acids long. DNA for the CDR3: TGTGCCAGCAGCTATGATCCGGGAGATACGCAGTATCAT. Translating gives CASSYDPGDTQYH.

For this clonotype: An end of the junction does not agree with germline; a read error may underlie this. The V and J genes are TRBV6-5 and TRBJ2-1, with TRBD1 identical over 9 bases. The CDR3 contains 13 residues. Germline CDR1 and CDR2: MNHEY and SVGAGI. The CDR3 protein is CASNQRQGGEQSF. The CDR3 DNA reads as TGTGCCAGCAATCAACGACAGGGGGGTGAGCAGTCCTTC.

As to this clonotype: The junction shows a germline mismatch at one end, possibly a read error. This chain uses TRBV11-1 with TRBJ2-2, with 7 nucleotides matching TRBD1. Germline V gene sequence: CDR1 SGHAT, CDR2 FQDESV (reference sequence). The CDR3 consists of 15 residues. In nucleotides, the CDR3 is TGTTCCAGCAGCTCCACGACAGGGTTTAACGGGGAGCTGTTATTT. Residues: CSSSSTTGFNGELLF.

About this clonotype: One junction end disagrees with the germline gene, perhaps due to a read error. The chain couples TRBV5-1 to TRBJ1-5; the D is unclear. Germline CDR1 reads SGHRS; CDR2 reads YFSETQ. The CDR3 is 15 residues long. CDR3 sequence (DNA): TGCGCCAGCAGCTTGGAGGCGGATAGCAATCAGCTCCAGCATTTT. Its translation is CASSLEADSNQLQHF. Filled out from reference TRBV5-1 and TRBJ1-5, the complete variable domain reads KAGVTQTPRYLIKTRGQQVTLSCSPISGHRSVSWYQQTPGQGLQFLFEYFSETQRNKGNFPGRFSGRQFSNSRSEMNVSTLELGDSALYLCASSLEADSNQLQHFGDGTRLSIL.

Worth noting for this clonotype: A much larger clone is a single base away; this may be a read error. The chain uses TRBV12-3 or TRBV12-4 and TRBJ1-3; D unresolved. Trimming removed 5 bases at V and 5 bases at J, with 10 bases between. This CDR3 has 13 residues. The chain's CDR3 is CASSGSTRNTIYF. The CDR3 DNA reads TGTGCCAGCAGTGGATCCACTCGAAACACCATATATTTT.